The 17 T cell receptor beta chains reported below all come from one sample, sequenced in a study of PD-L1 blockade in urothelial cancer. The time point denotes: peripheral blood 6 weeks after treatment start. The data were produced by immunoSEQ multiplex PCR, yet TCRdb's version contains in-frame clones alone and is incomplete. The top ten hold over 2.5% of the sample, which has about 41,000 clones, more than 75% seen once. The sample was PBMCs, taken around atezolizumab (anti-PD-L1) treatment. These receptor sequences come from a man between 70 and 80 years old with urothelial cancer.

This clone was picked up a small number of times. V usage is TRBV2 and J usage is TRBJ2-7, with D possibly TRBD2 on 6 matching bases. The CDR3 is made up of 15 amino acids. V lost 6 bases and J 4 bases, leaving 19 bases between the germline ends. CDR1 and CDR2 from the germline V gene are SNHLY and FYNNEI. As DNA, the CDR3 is TGTGCCAGCAGGCCCGGGGTAGCGGCCGCTTACGAGCAGTACTTC. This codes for CASRPGVAAAYEQYF.

CDR3 region: CASSLGASNTEAFF. CDR3 DNA sequence: TGTGCCAGCAGCTTAGGGGCCTCGAACACTGAAGCTTTCTTT. This sequence joins TRBV7-3 and TRBJ1-1; D perhaps matches TRBD1 (5 bases). Looked up from germline, CDR1 is SGHTA and CDR2 is FQGTGA. The V end was cut by 2 bases, the J end by 1 base, with 8 bases between. The CDR3 extends over 14 amino acids.

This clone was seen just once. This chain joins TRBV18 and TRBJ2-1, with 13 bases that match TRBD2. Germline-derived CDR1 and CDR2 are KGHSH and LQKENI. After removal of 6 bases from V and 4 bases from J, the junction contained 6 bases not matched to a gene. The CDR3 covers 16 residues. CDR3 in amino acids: CASSLTGLAGYNEQFF. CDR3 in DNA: TGTGCCAGCTCCCTAACGGGACTAGCGGGGTACAATGAGCAGTTCTTC.

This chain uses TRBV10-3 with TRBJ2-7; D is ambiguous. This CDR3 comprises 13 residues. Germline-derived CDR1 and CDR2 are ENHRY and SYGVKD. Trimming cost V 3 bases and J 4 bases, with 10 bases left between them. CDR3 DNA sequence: TGTGCCATCAGTGACCCTGCCGGGTACGAGCAGTACTTC. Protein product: CAISDPAGYEQYF.

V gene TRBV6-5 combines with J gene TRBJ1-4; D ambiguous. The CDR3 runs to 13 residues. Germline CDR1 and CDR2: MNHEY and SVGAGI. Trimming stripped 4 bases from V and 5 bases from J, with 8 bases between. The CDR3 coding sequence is TGTGCCAGCAGTTCAAACGGGAATGAAAAACTGTTTTTT. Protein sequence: CASSSNGNEKLFF.

The CDR3 region is CASSSDLREGNTGELFF. The CDR3 coding sequence is TGTGCCAGCAGCTCAGACTTGCGGGAGGGTAACACCGGGGAGCTGTTTTTT. This chain joins TRBV7-9 and TRBJ2-2; 9 bases match TRBD2. The CDR3 sequence is 17 residues long. Germline trimming cut 4 bases from V and 2 bases from J; bases unmatched to any gene: 8. CDR1 is SEHNR, CDR2 FQNEAQ, per germline (reference sequence).

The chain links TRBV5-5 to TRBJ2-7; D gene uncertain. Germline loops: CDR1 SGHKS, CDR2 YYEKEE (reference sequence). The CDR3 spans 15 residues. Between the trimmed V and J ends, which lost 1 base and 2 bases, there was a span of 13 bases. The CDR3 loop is CASSLYADIAYEQYF. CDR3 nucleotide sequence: TGTGCCAGCAGCTTGTACGCGGATATAGCCTACGAGCAGTACTTC.

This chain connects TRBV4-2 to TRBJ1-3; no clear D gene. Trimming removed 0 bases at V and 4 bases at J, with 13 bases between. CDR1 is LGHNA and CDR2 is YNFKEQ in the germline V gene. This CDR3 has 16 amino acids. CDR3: CASSQDPPGSGNTIYF. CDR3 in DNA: TGTGCCAGCAGCCAAGATCCCCCAGGCTCCGGAAACACCATATATTTT.

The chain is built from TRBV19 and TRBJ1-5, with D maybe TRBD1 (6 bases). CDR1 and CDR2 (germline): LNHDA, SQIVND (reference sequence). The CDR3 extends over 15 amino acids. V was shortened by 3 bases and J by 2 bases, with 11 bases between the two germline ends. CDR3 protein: CASSMIQGGNQPQHF. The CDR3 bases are TGTGCCAGTAGTATGATACAGGGAGGCAATCAGCCCCAGCATTTT.

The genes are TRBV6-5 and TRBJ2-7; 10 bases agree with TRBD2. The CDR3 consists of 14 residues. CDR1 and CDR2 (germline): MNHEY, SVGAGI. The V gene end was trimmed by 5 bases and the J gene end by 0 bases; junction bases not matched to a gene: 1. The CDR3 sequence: CASSRTSGSYEQYF. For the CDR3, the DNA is TGTGCCAGCAGTCGGACTAGCGGCTCCTACGAGCAGTACTTC.

In DNA form, the CDR3 reads TGTGCCAGCAGCCCGGACAGGGTCAATGGCTACACCTTC. It encodes CASSPDRVNGYTF. The chain uses TRBV5-6 and TRBJ1-2; 8 nucleotides align to TRBD1. The V segment lost 4 bases and the J segment 6 bases; nucleotides outside the gene matches: 5. The germline CDR1 and CDR2 sequences are SGHDT and YYEEEE. The CDR3 is 13 amino acids.

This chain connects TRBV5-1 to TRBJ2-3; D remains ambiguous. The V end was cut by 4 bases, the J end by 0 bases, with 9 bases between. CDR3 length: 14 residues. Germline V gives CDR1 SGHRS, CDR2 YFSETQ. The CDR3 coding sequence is TGCGCCAGCAGCAAAGCGACTAGCACAGATACGCAGTATTTT. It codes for CASSKATSTDTQYF.

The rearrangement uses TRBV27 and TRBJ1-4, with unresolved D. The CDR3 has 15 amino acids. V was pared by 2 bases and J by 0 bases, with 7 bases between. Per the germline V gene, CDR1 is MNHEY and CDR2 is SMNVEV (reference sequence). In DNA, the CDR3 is TGTGCCAGCAGTTTACTCGGGTCAACTAATGAAAAACTGTTTTTT. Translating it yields CASSLLGSTNEKLFF.

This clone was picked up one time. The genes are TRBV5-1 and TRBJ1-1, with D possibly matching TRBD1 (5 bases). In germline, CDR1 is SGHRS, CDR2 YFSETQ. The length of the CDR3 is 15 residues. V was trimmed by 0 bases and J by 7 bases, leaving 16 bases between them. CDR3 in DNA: TGCGCCAGCAGCTTGGTCCAGGGATGGACCGGTGAAGCTTTCTTT. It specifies CASSLVQGWTGEAFF.

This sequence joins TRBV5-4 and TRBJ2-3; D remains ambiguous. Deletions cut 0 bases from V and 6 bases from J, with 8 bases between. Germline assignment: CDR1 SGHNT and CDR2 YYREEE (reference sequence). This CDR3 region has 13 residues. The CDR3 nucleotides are TGTGCCAGCAGCTTGGGTTCCGTGGATACGCAGTATTTT. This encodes CASSLGSVDTQYF.

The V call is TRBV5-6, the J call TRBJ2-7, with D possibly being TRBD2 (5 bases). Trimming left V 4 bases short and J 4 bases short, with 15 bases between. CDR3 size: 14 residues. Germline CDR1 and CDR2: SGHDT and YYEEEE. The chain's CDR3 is CASSKGAAFYEQYF. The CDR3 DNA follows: TGTGCCAGCAGCAAGGGAGCGGCCTTTTACGAGCAGTACTTC.

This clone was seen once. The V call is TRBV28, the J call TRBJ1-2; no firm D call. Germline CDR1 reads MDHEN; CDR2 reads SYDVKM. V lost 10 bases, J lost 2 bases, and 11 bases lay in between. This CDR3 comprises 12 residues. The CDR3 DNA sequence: TGTGCCACAAGGACGGGAAACTATGGCTACACCTTC. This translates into CATRTGNYGYTF.